This T cell receptor (beta chain) was obtained from a study of T-cell reconstitution after alpha-beta-depleted transplantation in children (dated by TCRdb to about 2016). Concerning the study at large: The study quantitatively tracked T-cell immune reconstitution after TCRalphabeta/CD19-depleted allogeneic hematopoietic cell transplantation in children using TCR repertoire profiling. The study at large found these results: Apparently early alphabetaT-cell count recovery about two months after transplant reportedly relied on only several hundred rapidly expanded clones derived from non-depleted graft cells. The high TCRbeta diversity at day 60 in some patients was ascribed to recipient T cells and intrathymic progenitors that had survived conditioning. Over subsequent months, a decline in hyperexpanded clone frequencies was noted, and after one year, T-cell counts and TCRbeta diversity were mostly ascribed to newly produced T cells.

For CDR1 and CDR2, the germline V gene lists MGHDK and SYGVNS. V and J lose 1 base and 4 bases, and a span of 6 bases separates them. Spanning cysteine to phenylalanine, the CDR3 consists of 13 amino acids. Only the CDR3 DNA is retained, 39 bases long and in frame from the first base. Explained via the paper, the treatment or condition label denotes: allogeneic hematopoietic cell transplantation with graft depleted of TCRalphabeta T cells and CD19 B cells. The transplant recipients were children given TCRalphabeta/CD19-depleted allogeneic hematopoietic cell grafts. Comments on this clonotype: This receptor's antigen is unknown. Within one base of it there is no much larger clone, and no base qualities were kept.

Libraries were made using PCR. Sequencing took place on an Illumina HiSeq 2500. TCR libraries were prepared with molecular barcoding, using unique molecular identifiers to normalize TCRbeta repertoire quantification. TCRdb's own reprocessing of the public reads used fastp at Q25 and MiXCR and kept productive beta chains. Identical CDR3 proteins give one entry, which carries the most common genes and DNA. In all, the sample holds under 250,000 distinct CDR3 sequences, and 17% of those were seen once. About two fifths of the sample belongs to the ten largest clones. The sequence came from a male patient between 2 and 10 years old who had a stem cell transplant for acute lymphoblastic leukemia, so the T cells may come from the graft donor. Sequencing used PBMCs, mostly from graft donor cells, obtained 360 days after TCRalphabeta/CD19-depleted stem cell transplant. The sequence links TRBV25-1 to TRBJ2-3; the D segment cannot be called with confidence. At the DNA level, the sequence is TGTGCCAGCAGTGAATTCTACGCAGATACGCAGTATTTT. It specifies CASSEFYADTQYF.